A selection of T cell receptor beta chains follows, all from one sample in a study of OX40 agonist ivuxolimab in advanced cancers. Generated by immunoSEQ multiplex PCR, the TCRdb table keeps only in-frame clones and is missing some. The sample includes about 75,000 clones, approximately 85% seen only once; the top ten take about 17%. The sample in question was CD4+ or CD8+ T cells sorted from blood, obtained in a trial of the OX40 agonist ivuxolimab. These receptor sequences come from an adult with an advanced solid tumor such as melanoma, head and neck, liver or kidney cancer. CDR3s include the opening cysteine and the closing phenylalanine or tryptophan. Each record gives: D gene, clone size, J gene, V gene, CDR3 protein, CDR3 DNA. A D gene is named only where the DNA matches it firmly. Only part of the rows carry a size: once, few, many, or a class if the clone is expanded.

d_call: TRBD1
clone_size: .
j_call: TRBJ1-5
v_call: TRBV19
cdr3_aa: CASSRDRSNQPQHF
cdr3_nt: TGTGCCAGTAGTAGGGACAGGTCCAATCAGCCCCAGCATTTT

d_call: .
clone_size: few
j_call: TRBJ1-6
v_call: TRBV28
cdr3_aa: CASSLATDNSPLHF
cdr3_nt: TGTGCCAGCAGCCTCGCGACAGATAATTCACCCCTCCACTTT

d_call: .
clone_size: .
j_call: TRBJ2-5
v_call: TRBV18
cdr3_aa: CASSRGRVETQYF
cdr3_nt: TGTGCCAGCTCACGAGGGAGAGTAGAGACCCAGTACTTC

d_call: TRBD1
clone_size: .
j_call: TRBJ2-1
v_call: TRBV5-4
cdr3_aa: CASSKGTGGYNEQFF
cdr3_nt: TGTGCCAGCAGCAAGGGGACAGGGGGCTACAATGAGCAGTTCTTC

d_call: .
clone_size: .
j_call: TRBJ1-3
v_call: TRBV19
cdr3_aa: CAASSSGISGNTIYF
cdr3_nt: TGTGCCGCTTCAAGTTCAGGCATCTCTGGAAACACCATATATTTT

d_call: .
clone_size: .
j_call: TRBJ1-2
v_call: TRBV6-1
cdr3_aa: CASSGGLGGNYGYTF
cdr3_nt: TGTGCCAGCAGTGGGGGGTTAGGGGGTAACTATGGCTACACCTTC

d_call: .
clone_size: .
j_call: TRBJ2-3
v_call: TRBV5-4
cdr3_aa: CASRRTVSTDTQYF
cdr3_nt: TGTGCCAGCAGGCGGACAGTGAGCACAGATACGCAGTATTTT

d_call: .
clone_size: .
j_call: TRBJ2-7
v_call: TRBV27
cdr3_aa: CASSPAPGYEQYF
cdr3_nt: TGTGCCAGCAGTCCCGCTCCAGGATACGAGCAGTACTTC

d_call: TRBD1
clone_size: .
j_call: TRBJ2-7
v_call: TRBV6-6
cdr3_aa: CASRVQGRSSYEQYF
cdr3_nt: TGTGCCAGCAGGGTACAGGGGCGCAGCTCCTACGAGCAGTACTTC

d_call: .
clone_size: .
j_call: TRBJ2-7
v_call: TRBV13
cdr3_aa: CASSLGDRSSYEQYF
cdr3_nt: TGTGCCAGCAGCTTAGGGGACAGAAGCTCCTACGAGCAGTACTTC

d_call: TRBD1
clone_size: .
j_call: TRBJ1-2
v_call: TRBV5-1
cdr3_aa: CASSLGETGGIYGYTF
cdr3_nt: TGCGCCAGCAGCTTGGGTGAGACAGGGGGCATCTATGGCTACACCTTC

d_call: TRBD1
clone_size: .
j_call: TRBJ2-6
v_call: TRBV19
cdr3_aa: CASSITGGLGGANVLTF
cdr3_nt: TGTGCCAGTAGTATAACAGGGGGCCTGGGTGGGGCCAACGTCCTGACTTTC

d_call: .
clone_size: .
j_call: TRBJ1-3
v_call: TRBV6-5
cdr3_aa: CASSLQGGGNTIYF
cdr3_nt: TGTGCCAGCAGCCTACAGGGAGGTGGAAACACCATATATTTT

d_call: TRBD2
clone_size: .
j_call: TRBJ2-7
v_call: TRBV19
cdr3_aa: CASSNPGGDYEQYF
cdr3_nt: TGTGCCAGTAGTAATCCGGGAGGGGACTACGAGCAGTACTTC

d_call: .
clone_size: .
j_call: TRBJ2-7
v_call: TRBV6-5
cdr3_aa: CASSPPKTPAYEQYF
cdr3_nt: TGTGCCAGCAGTCCCCCGAAGACACCGGCCTACGAGCAGTACTTC

d_call: .
clone_size: .
j_call: TRBJ1-1
v_call: TRBV7-2
cdr3_aa: CASSSPTDEAFF
cdr3_nt: TGTGCCAGCAGCTCCCCCACGGATGAAGCTTTCTTT

d_call: .
clone_size: .
j_call: TRBJ2-5
v_call: TRBV25-1
cdr3_aa: CASSEWGANQETQYF
cdr3_nt: TGTGCCAGCAGTGAATGGGGGGCAAACCAAGAGACCCAGTACTTC

d_call: .
clone_size: .
j_call: TRBJ1-2
v_call: TRBV28
cdr3_aa: CASSQQGPNYGYTF
cdr3_nt: TGTGCCAGCAGTCAACAGGGCCCTAACTATGGCTACACCTTC

d_call: .
clone_size: .
j_call: TRBJ1-2
v_call: TRBV2
cdr3_aa: CASRGGGTYGYTF
cdr3_nt: TGTGCCAGCAGAGGGGGGGGGACCTATGGCTACACCTTC

d_call: .
clone_size: .
j_call: TRBJ2-1
v_call: TRBV5-1
cdr3_aa: CASSLTSGPFNEQFF
cdr3_nt: TGCGCCAGCAGCTTGACGAGCGGACCGTTCAATGAGCAGTTCTTC

d_call: .
clone_size: .
j_call: TRBJ1-3
v_call: TRBV5-1
cdr3_aa: CASSLANSHSGNTIYF
cdr3_nt: TGCGCCAGCAGCTTGGCCAACTCACACTCTGGAAACACCATATATTTT

d_call: .
clone_size: .
j_call: TRBJ2-7
v_call: TRBV23-1
cdr3_aa: CARNYEQYF
cdr3_nt: TGCGCCAGAAACTACGAGCAGTACTTC

d_call: TRBD1
clone_size: .
j_call: TRBJ2-7
v_call: TRBV6-5
cdr3_aa: CASSYSWTGEQYF
cdr3_nt: TGTGCCAGCAGTTACTCCTGGACAGGAGAGCAGTACTTC

d_call: .
clone_size: .
j_call: TRBJ2-5
v_call: TRBV7-9
cdr3_aa: CASSFQGSQETQYF
cdr3_nt: TGTGCCAGCAGCTTTCAGGGGTCTCAAGAGACCCAGTACTTC

d_call: TRBD2
clone_size: .
j_call: TRBJ2-1
v_call: TRBV5-6
cdr3_aa: CASSLLAGQYNEQFF
cdr3_nt: TGTGCCAGCAGCTTACTAGCGGGGCAGTACAATGAGCAGTTCTTC

d_call: TRBD1
clone_size: .
j_call: TRBJ2-3
v_call: TRBV6-1
cdr3_aa: CASSPTGVDTQYF
cdr3_nt: TGTGCCAGCAGCCCGACAGGGGTAGATACGCAGTATTTT

d_call: .
clone_size: .
j_call: TRBJ1-2
v_call: TRBV20-1
cdr3_aa: CSALRGYGYTF
cdr3_nt: TGCAGTGCTCTACGGGGTTATGGCTACACCTTC

d_call: .
clone_size: .
j_call: TRBJ2-7
v_call: TRBV29-1
cdr3_aa: CSVELRGNEQYF
cdr3_nt: TGCAGCGTTGAGCTTAGGGGCAACGAGCAGTACTTC

d_call: TRBD1
clone_size: .
j_call: TRBJ2-7
v_call: TRBV19
cdr3_aa: CASSIGQGDEQYF
cdr3_nt: TGTGCCAGTAGTATCGGACAGGGCGACGAGCAGTACTTC

d_call: TRBD1
clone_size: .
j_call: TRBJ1-4
v_call: TRBV11-2
cdr3_aa: CASSLGQGDEKLFF
cdr3_nt: TGTGCCAGCAGCTTAGGACAGGGTGACGAAAAACTGTTTTTT

d_call: .
clone_size: .
j_call: TRBJ2-7
v_call: TRBV2
cdr3_aa: CASRGVGSYEQYF
cdr3_nt: TGTGCCAGCAGGGGCGTGGGGTCCTACGAGCAGTACTTC

d_call: .
clone_size: .
j_call: TRBJ2-1
v_call: TRBV5-5
cdr3_aa: CASSLEAGSYNEQFF
cdr3_nt: TGTGCCAGCAGCTTGGAAGCGGGCTCCTACAATGAGCAGTTCTTC

d_call: TRBD1
clone_size: .
j_call: TRBJ2-5
v_call: TRBV2
cdr3_aa: CASTQTGGNREETQYF
cdr3_nt: TGTGCCAGCACCCAAACAGGGGGCAATAGAGAAGAGACCCAGTACTTC

d_call: .
clone_size: .
j_call: TRBJ2-1
v_call: TRBV19
cdr3_aa: CASSGGADYNEQFF
cdr3_nt: TGTGCCAGTAGTGGAGGGGCGGATTACAATGAGCAGTTCTTC

d_call: TRBD1
clone_size: .
j_call: TRBJ1-6
v_call: TRBV2
cdr3_aa: CASSPWGTAGSPLHF
cdr3_nt: TGTGCCAGCAGCCCCTGGGGGACAGCTGGGTCACCCCTCCACTTT

d_call: TRBD2
clone_size: .
j_call: TRBJ2-3
v_call: TRBV9
cdr3_aa: CASSVGASGRAGDTQYF
cdr3_nt: TGTGCCAGCAGCGTAGGGGCTAGCGGGAGGGCCGGAGATACGCAGTATTTT

d_call: .
clone_size: .
j_call: TRBJ2-1
v_call: TRBV14
cdr3_aa: CASSQDRYNEQFF
cdr3_nt: TGTGCCAGCAGCCAAGATCGCTACAATGAGCAGTTCTTC

d_call: .
clone_size: few
j_call: TRBJ2-2
v_call: TRBV6-5
cdr3_aa: CASSSTLIGTGELFF
cdr3_nt: TGTGCCAGCAGTTCAACTCTCATAGGAACCGGGGAGCTGTTTTTT

d_call: TRBD2
clone_size: .
j_call: TRBJ2-7
v_call: TRBV5-1
cdr3_aa: CASSLVAGGPHEQYF
cdr3_nt: TGCGCCAGCAGCTTGGTGGCGGGAGGGCCCCACGAGCAGTACTTC

d_call: .
clone_size: .
j_call: TRBJ1-3
v_call: TRBV10-3
cdr3_aa: CAIRPDISGNTIYF
cdr3_nt: TGTGCCATCAGGCCGGACATCTCTGGAAACACCATATATTTT